Listed below are T cell receptor beta chains from one sample, sequenced in a study of blood T cell repertoires in COVID-19. Profiling relied on immunoSEQ multiplex PCR, and the TCRdb table lists in-frame clones only, not all of them. The table includes some 200,000 clones, roughly 76% detected once. Sequenced material: peripheral blood. These receptors all come from a woman in her thirties or forties with COVID-19, enrolled during active disease. CDR3s include the opening cysteine and the closing phenylalanine or tryptophan. A D gene is named only where the DNA matches it firmly. Size tells how often a clone was seen (once, few, many) or the class of an expanded clone, and some rows leave it out.

D	V	size	J	DNA	CDR3
TRBD1	TRBV24-1	-	TRBJ2-5	TGTGCCACAGAGGGACAGGGGGCGATGGTCCAGTACTTC	CATEGQGAMVQYF
TRBD2	TRBV6-5	-	TRBJ2-1	TGTGCCAGCAGTTACTCGTGGGCGGGGGGGCCGCATGAGCAGTTCTTC	CASSYSWAGGPHEQFF
-	TRBV27	once	TRBJ1-1	TGTGCCAGCAGTTTATCGAGCAGGCTGAACACTGAAGCTTTCTTT	CASSLSSRLNTEAFF
TRBD1	TRBV6-5	-	TRBJ1-3	TGTGCCAGCAGGACAGGGGAAGCTGGGAACACCATATATTTT	CASRTGEAGNTIYF
TRBD1	TRBV6-5	-	TRBJ2-1	TGTGCCAGCAGTCTCCTATCGGGACAGGGGATATTCTTC	CASSLLSGQGIFF
TRBD1	TRBV7-6	-	TRBJ1-5	TGTGCCAGCAGCTTAGAAGGGGGCCAGCCCCAGCATTTT	CASSLEGGQPQHF
-	TRBV27	-	TRBJ1-2	TGTGCCAGCAGTTTAAAACAGGGAAGCTATGGCTACACCTTC	CASSLKQGSYGYTF
-	TRBV2	few	TRBJ1-5	TGTGCCAGCAGTGTAGGGGAGGCCTCGGGCAATCAGCCCCAGCATTTT	CASSVGEASGNQPQHF
-	TRBV15	-	TRBJ2-5	TGTGCCACCAGCAGAGAGCGGCCGCGAGGAGAGACCCAGTACTTC	CATSRERPRGETQYF
TRBD1	TRBV29-1	-	TRBJ2-5	TGCAGCGTTGGCACCGAGGGGGCGACCCAGTACTTC	CSVGTEGATQYF
-	TRBV4-2	-	TRBJ2-1	TGTGCCAGCAGCCCCGGTGGCAGAACGAGGAATGAGCAGTTCTTC	CASSPGGRTRNEQFF
-	TRBV5-6	-	TRBJ1-2	TGTGCCAGCAGCGCCCCGGCCGTGGCTCCGGGGGGCTATGGCTACACCTTC	CASSAPAVAPGGYGYTF
-	TRBV13	-	TRBJ2-3	TGTGCCAGCAGCTCACCCCGGGAAGGGAGCACAGATACGCAGTATTTT	CASSSPREGSTDTQYF
-	TRBV7-9	-	TRBJ2-3	TGTGCCAGCAGCCCCAGAAGCGCAGATACGCAGTATTTT	CASSPRSADTQYF
-	TRBV19	-	TRBJ2-3	TGTGCCAGTAGTATTAGTGACTCGAGCACAGATACGCAGTATTTT	CASSISDSSTDTQYF
TRBD2	TRBV24-1	-	TRBJ2-1	TGTGCCACCAGTGCGACTAGCGGAGCATACAATGAGCAGTTCTTC	CATSATSGAYNEQFF
-	TRBV10-3	few	TRBJ2-3	TGTGCCATCAGTGTCACGGGTTACACAGATACGCAGTATTTT	CAISVTGYTDTQYF